A selection of T cell receptor beta chains follows, all from one sample in a study of blood T cells in healthy people across ages. Via MiXCR, TCRdb re-called the 5' RACE reads, giving one row per CDR3 protein. The sample shows hundreds of thousands of distinct CDR3 sequences, approximately 49% of them seen only once. Sequenced: blood. The source of these receptors is a woman aged 55-75 years in good health. Each CDR3 is given with its conserved first and last residue. D genes are given only for firm matches. Not all rows give a size; the values are once, few, many and, for expanded clones, a class.

d_gene: .
len: 10
abundance: .
v_gene: TRBV30
j_gene: TRBJ1-1
CDR3aa: CAWIGGSAFF
CDR3nt: TGTGCCTGGATAGGGGGGTCAGCTTTCTTT

d_gene: TRBD2
len: 15
abundance: .
v_gene: TRBV3-1
j_gene: TRBJ2-7
CDR3aa: CAGSQGTSGSYEQYF
CDR3nt: TGTGCCGGCAGCCAAGGGACTAGCGGGAGTTACGAGCAGTACTTC

d_gene: TRBD1
len: 14
abundance: many
v_gene: TRBV3-1
j_gene: TRBJ2-5
CDR3aa: CASSPRTGQETQYF
CDR3nt: TGTGCCAGCAGCCCCCGGACAGGGCAAGAGACCCAGTACTTC

d_gene: .
len: 16
abundance: few
v_gene: TRBV10-3
j_gene: TRBJ2-7
CDR3aa: CAISESVSLGYNEQYF
CDR3nt: TGTGCCATCAGTGAGTCGGTTAGCCTAGGATACAATGAGCAGTACTTC

d_gene: TRBD2
len: 15
abundance: .
v_gene: TRBV20-1
j_gene: TRBJ2-5
CDR3aa: CSARLAGDRQETQYF
CDR3nt: TGCAGTGCTCGACTAGCGGGAGATAGACAAGAGACCCAGTACTTC

d_gene: .
len: 12
abundance: many
v_gene: TRBV5-1
j_gene: TRBJ2-7
CDR3aa: CASSLGRDEQYF
CDR3nt: TGCGCCAGCAGCTTGGGCCGGGACGAGCAGTACTTC

d_gene: TRBD1
len: 14
abundance: few
v_gene: TRBV4-1
j_gene: TRBJ2-5
CDR3aa: CASSRQGQRETQYF
CDR3nt: TGCGCCAGCAGCCGGCAGGGACAGCGAGAGACCCAGTACTTC

d_gene: .
len: 13
abundance: .
v_gene: TRBV20-1
j_gene: TRBJ2-7
CDR3aa: CSASWDNSYEQYF
CDR3nt: TGCAGTGCTAGCTGGGACAACTCCTACGAGCAGTACTTC

d_gene: .
len: 13
abundance: few
v_gene: TRBV7-2
j_gene: TRBJ1-2
CDR3aa: CASSLSRRDGYTF
CDR3nt: TGTGCCAGCAGCTTAAGTCGGCGGGATGGCTACACCTTC

d_gene: .
len: 10
abundance: .
v_gene: TRBV29-1
j_gene: TRBJ1-2
CDR3aa: CSVADYGYTF
CDR3nt: TGCAGCGTTGCCGACTATGGCTACACCTTC

d_gene: .
len: 15
abundance: many
v_gene: TRBV27
j_gene: TRBJ1-1
CDR3aa: CASSLSKNLNTEAFF
CDR3nt: TGTGCCAGCAGTTTATCTAAGAACTTGAACACTGAAGCTTTCTTT

d_gene: TRBD2
len: 14
abundance: .
v_gene: TRBV20-1
j_gene: TRBJ2-5
CDR3aa: CSATSGSLEETQYF
CDR3nt: TGCAGTGCTACTAGCGGGAGCCTCGAGGAGACCCAGTACTTC

d_gene: .
len: 12
abundance: few
v_gene: TRBV7-2
j_gene: TRBJ2-3
CDR3aa: CASSARADTQYF
CDR3nt: TGTGCCAGCAGCGCGCGGGCAGATACGCAGTATTTT

d_gene: .
len: 14
abundance: many
v_gene: TRBV27
j_gene: TRBJ2-7
CDR3aa: CASSFFSGNYEQYF
CDR3nt: TGTGCCAGCAGTTTTTTTTCAGGCAACTACGAGCAGTACTTC

d_gene: TRBD2
len: 15
abundance: once
v_gene: TRBV30
j_gene: TRBJ2-5
CDR3aa: CAWSGGLAGEETQYF
CDR3nt: TGTGCCTGGAGTGGAGGACTAGCGGGAGAAGAGACCCAGTACTTC

d_gene: TRBD1
len: 17
abundance: many
v_gene: TRBV28
j_gene: TRBJ2-4
CDR3aa: CASSSLRGNLAKNIQYF
CDR3nt: TGTGCCAGCAGTTCTCTCAGGGGGAATCTAGCCAAAAACATTCAGTACTTC

d_gene: .
len: 14
abundance: .
v_gene: TRBV5-1
j_gene: TRBJ1-2
CDR3aa: CASSLARGAEGYTF
CDR3nt: TGCGCCAGCAGCTTGGCCCGGGGGGCGGAAGGCTACACCTTC

d_gene: TRBD2
len: 15
abundance: few
v_gene: TRBV5-1
j_gene: TRBJ2-7
CDR3aa: CASSEGLAGIYEQYF
CDR3nt: TGCGCCAGCAGCGAGGGACTAGCGGGAATCTACGAGCAGTACTTC

d_gene: .
len: 15
abundance: .
v_gene: TRBV18
j_gene: TRBJ2-5
CDR3aa: CASSPRAGPQETQYF
CDR3nt: TGTGCCAGCTCACCACGAGCGGGCCCTCAAGAGACCCAGTACTTC

d_gene: .
len: 15
abundance: .
v_gene: TRBV5-6
j_gene: TRBJ2-7
CDR3aa: CASRGLQGSRYEQYF
CDR3nt: TGTGCCAGCAGGGGGCTACAGGGTTCCCGCTACGAGCAGTACTTC

d_gene: TRBD2
len: 16
abundance: many
v_gene: TRBV4-3
j_gene: TRBJ2-7
CDR3aa: CASSPGSGGPSYEQYF
CDR3nt: TGCGCCAGCAGCCCAGGTTCGGGAGGGCCTTCCTACGAGCAGTACTTC